This TCR beta chain was captured in a study of blood T cell repertoires in COVID-19. Overall study: PBMCs, B-cell-depleted T cells, or T cells were the source of the cDNA or gDNA that made up the material.

CDR1 and CDR2 from the germline V gene are KGHSH and LQKENI. CDR3 length equals 16 residues. Trimming stripped 2 bases from V and 9 bases from J, with 20 bases between. As handled by the study authors: Amplification of reference gene primers provided the estimated nucleated cell counts. Repertoires were generated with immunoSEQ multiplex PCR, while TCRdb's copy carries only in-frame clones and drops some. The DNA gave D and trimming, while V, J and clone size come from that table. The data contain about 6,400 clones, 82% of them singletons. Material: peripheral blood. The receptor comes from a human donor with active COVID-19. The donor label of this sample is uncertain. The rearrangement joins TRBV18 to TRBJ2-4; maybe TRBD2 (7 bases). This chain's CDR3 is CASSPSPGSAGAIQYF. In DNA form, the CDR3 reads TGTGCCAGCTCACCATCCCCAGGGTCTGCGGGGGCCATTCAGTACTTC. The variable domain in full, completed from reference TRBV18 and TRBJ2-4, reads NAGVMQNPRHLVRRRGQEARLRCSPMKGHSHVYWYRQLPEEGLKFMVYLQKENIIDESGMPKERFSAEFPKEGPSILRIQQVVRGDSAAYFCASSPSPGSAGAIQYFGAGTRLSVL.